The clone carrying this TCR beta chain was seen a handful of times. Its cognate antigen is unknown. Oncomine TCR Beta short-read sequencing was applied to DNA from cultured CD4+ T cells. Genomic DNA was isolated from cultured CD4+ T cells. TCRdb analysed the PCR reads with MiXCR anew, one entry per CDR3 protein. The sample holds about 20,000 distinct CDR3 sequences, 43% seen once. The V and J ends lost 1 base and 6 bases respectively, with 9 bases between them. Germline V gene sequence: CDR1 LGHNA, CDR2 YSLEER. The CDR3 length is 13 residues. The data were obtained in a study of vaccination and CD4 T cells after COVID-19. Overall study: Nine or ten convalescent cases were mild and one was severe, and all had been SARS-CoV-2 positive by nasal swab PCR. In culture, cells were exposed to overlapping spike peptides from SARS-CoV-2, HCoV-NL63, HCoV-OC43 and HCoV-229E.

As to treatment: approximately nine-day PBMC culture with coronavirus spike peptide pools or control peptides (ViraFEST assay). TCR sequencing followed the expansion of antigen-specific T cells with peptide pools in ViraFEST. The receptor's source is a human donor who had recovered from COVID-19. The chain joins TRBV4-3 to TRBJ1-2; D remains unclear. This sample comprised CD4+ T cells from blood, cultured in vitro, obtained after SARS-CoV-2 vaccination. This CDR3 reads CASSQALTDGYTF. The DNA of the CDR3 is TGCGCCAGCAGCCAAGCATTGACGGATGGCTACACCTTC.